The clone carrying this T cell receptor (beta chain) is a singleton in its sample. This specimen comes from a study of PD-L1 blockade in urothelial cancer. Method: immunoSEQ multiplex PCR; TCRdb's copy keeps in-frame clones and lacks some. In the table there are around 45,000 clones, 83% of which are singletons. This CDR3 is built from 14 residues. The V gene end was trimmed by 4 bases and the J gene end by 7 bases; junction bases not matched to a gene: 5. CDR1 and CDR2 (germline): LNHDA, SQIVND (reference sequence). As to time point: peripheral blood 6 weeks after treatment start. The receptor's source is a man aged 60-69 years with urothelial cancer. The sample consisted of PBMCs, taken around atezolizumab (anti-PD-L1) treatment. This sequence joins TRBV19 and TRBJ2-7, with 12 bases aligning to TRBD2. DNA for the CDR3: TGTGCCAGTAGTAGACTAGCGGGGGAGAGTGAGCAGTACTTC. Translation: CASSRLAGESEQYF.